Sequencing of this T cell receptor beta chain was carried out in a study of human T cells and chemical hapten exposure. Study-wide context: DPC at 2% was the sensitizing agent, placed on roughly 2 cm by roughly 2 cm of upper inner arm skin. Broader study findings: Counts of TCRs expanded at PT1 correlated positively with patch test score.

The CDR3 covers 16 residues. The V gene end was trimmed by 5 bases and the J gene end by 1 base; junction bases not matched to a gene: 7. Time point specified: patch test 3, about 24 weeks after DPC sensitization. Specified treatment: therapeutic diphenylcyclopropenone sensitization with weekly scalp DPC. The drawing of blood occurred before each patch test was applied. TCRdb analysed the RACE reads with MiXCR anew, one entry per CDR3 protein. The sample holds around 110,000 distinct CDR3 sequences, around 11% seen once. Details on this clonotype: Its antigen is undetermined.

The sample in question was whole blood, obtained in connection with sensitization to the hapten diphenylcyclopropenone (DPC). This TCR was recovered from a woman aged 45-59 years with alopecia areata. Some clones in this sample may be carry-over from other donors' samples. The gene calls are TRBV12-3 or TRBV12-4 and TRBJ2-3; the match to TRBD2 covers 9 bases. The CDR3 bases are TGTGCCAGCAGTACCCCAGCGGGGGGCCGCACAGATACGCAGTATTTT. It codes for CASSTPAGGRTDTQYF.